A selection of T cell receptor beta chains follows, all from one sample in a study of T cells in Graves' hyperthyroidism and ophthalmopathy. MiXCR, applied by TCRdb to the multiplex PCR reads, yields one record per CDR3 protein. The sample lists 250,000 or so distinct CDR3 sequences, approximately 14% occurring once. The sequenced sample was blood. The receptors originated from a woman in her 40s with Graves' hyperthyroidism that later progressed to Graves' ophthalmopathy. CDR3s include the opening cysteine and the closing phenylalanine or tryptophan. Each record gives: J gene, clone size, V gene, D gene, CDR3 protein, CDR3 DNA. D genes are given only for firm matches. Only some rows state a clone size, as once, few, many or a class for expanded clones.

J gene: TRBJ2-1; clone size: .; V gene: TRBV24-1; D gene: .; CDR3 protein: CATSVHHNEQFF; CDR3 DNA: TGTGCCACCAGTGTACATCACAATGAGCAGTTCTTC
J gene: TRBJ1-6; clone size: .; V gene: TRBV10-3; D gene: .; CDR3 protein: CAISGTSGYNSPLHF; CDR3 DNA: TGTGCCATCAGTGGGACATCAGGGTATAATTCACCCCTCCACTTT
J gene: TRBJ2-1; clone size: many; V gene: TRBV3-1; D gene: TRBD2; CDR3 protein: CASSQVRAGGHEQFF; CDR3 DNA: TGTGCCAGCAGCCAAGTTCGAGCGGGAGGCCATGAGCAGTTCTTC
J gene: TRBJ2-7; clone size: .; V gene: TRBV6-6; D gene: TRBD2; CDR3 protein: CASSYSQVSGSSYEQYF; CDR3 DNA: TGTGCCAGCAGTTACTCCCAGGTTAGCGGGAGCTCCTACGAGCAGTACTTC
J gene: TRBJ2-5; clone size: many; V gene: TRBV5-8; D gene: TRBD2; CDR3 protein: CASSWGPRSSGQETQYF; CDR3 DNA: TGTGCCAGCAGCTGGGGCCCTAGGAGTAGCGGGCAAGAGACCCAGTACTTC
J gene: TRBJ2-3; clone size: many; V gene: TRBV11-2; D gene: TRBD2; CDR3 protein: CASSFGTSGRGADTQYF; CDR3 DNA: TGTGCCAGCAGCTTTGGGACTAGCGGGAGAGGGGCAGATACGCAGTATTTT
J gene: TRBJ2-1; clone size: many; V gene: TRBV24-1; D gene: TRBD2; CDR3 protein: CATSDPTGTSLRGEQFF; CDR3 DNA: TGTGCCACCAGTGACCCGACCGGGACTAGCCTAAGGGGTGAGCAGTTCTTC
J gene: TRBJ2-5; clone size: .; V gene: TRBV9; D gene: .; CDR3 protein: CASSGLGWFQETQYF; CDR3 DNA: TGTGCCAGCAGTGGCTTAGGCTGGTTCCAAGAGACCCAGTACTTC
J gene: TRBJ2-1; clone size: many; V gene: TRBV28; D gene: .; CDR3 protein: CASSWAGESSYNEQFF; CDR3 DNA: TGTGCCAGCAGCTGGGCAGGGGAATCGTCCTACAATGAGCAGTTCTTC
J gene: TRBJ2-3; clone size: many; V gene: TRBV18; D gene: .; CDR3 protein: CASSPTLRQDFDTQYF; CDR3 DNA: TGTGCCAGCTCACCAACTCTAAGGCAGGATTTCGATACGCAGTATTTT
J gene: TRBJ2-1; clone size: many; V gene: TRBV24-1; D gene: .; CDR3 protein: CATSDLKYTYNEQFF; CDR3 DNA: TGTGCCACCAGTGATTTGAAGTATACCTACAATGAGCAGTTCTTC
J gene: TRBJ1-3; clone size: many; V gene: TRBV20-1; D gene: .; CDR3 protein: CSATRWGARSGNTIYF; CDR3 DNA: TGCAGTGCTACCAGGTGGGGGGCCCGCTCTGGAAACACCATATATTTT
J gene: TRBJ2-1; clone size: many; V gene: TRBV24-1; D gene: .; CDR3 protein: CATSDVRQYNEQFF; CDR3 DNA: TGTGCCACCAGTGATGTAAGACAATACAATGAGCAGTTCTTC
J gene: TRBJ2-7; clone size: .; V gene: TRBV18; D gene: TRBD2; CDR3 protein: CASSRLAETSYEQYF; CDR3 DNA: TGTGCCAGCTCACGACTAGCGGAAACATCCTACGAGCAGTACTTC
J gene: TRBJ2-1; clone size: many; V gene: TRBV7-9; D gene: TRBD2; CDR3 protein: CASSLVGGRADNEQFF; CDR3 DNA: TGTGCCAGCAGCTTAGTTGGCGGGAGGGCCGACAATGAGCAGTTCTTC
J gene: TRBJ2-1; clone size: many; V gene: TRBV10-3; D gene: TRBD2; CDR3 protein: CAISESTGLAGGLLREEQFF; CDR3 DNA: TGTGCCATCAGTGAGTCTACGGGACTAGCGGGAGGGCTACTGCGGGAGGAGCAGTTCTTC
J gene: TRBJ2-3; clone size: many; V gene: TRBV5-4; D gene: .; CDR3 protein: CASSLGGLTPDTQYF; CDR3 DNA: TGTGCCAGCAGCTTGGGCGGGCTAACCCCAGATACGCAGTATTTT
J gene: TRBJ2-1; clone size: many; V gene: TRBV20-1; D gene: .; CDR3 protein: CSAMYGRYNEQFF; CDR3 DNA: TGCAGTGCTATGTACGGAAGGTACAATGAGCAGTTCTTC
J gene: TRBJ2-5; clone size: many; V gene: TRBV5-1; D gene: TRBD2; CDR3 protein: CASSFRTSGINPETQYF; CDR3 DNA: TGCGCCAGCAGCTTCCGGACTAGCGGGATCAACCCAGAGACCCAGTACTTC
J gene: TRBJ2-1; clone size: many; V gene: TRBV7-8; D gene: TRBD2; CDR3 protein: CASSRAGTREFYEQFF; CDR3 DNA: TGTGCCAGCAGCCGAGCAGGGACTAGGGAGTTCTATGAGCAGTTCTTC
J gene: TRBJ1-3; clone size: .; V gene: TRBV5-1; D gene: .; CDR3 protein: CASSLGDARNTIYF; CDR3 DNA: TGCGCCAGCAGCTTGGGGGACGCTCGGAACACCATATATTTT
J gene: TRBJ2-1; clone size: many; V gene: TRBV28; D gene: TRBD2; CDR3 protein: CASSLGTTVYNEQFF; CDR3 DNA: TGTGCCAGCAGTTTAGGGACTACCGTCTACAATGAGCAGTTCTTC